The entry that follows covers one TCR beta chain sequence. The sample holds a few counts of this clone. Its binding antigen is unknown. No base quality information exists; no much larger clone differs at one position. The data belong to a study of blood T cell repertoires in COVID-19 (dated by TCRdb to between 2020 and 2021). With regard to the full study: Samples covering the acute and convalescent phases of COVID-19 were provided by collaborators in the United States, Italy and Spain. The material from the prospective study consisted of cDNA or gDNA derived from T cells, B-cell-depleted T cells, or PBMCs. Nearly every sample came with metadata listing a de-identified subject ID, COVID-19 status, age in years and sex. Deeply sampled blood TCRbeta repertoires from subjects exposed to, actively infected with, or recovered from COVID-19 were included in the dataset. Where HLA class I and class II types were available, the types were taken from metadata supplied by the sample provider, not from assay-based typing. The samples were drawn from two sources: the first 160 participants of the ongoing ImmuneRACE study, and fewer than 1,500 subjects contributed by 6 global collaborators. A freely available public database, intended as a resource for researchers studying the immune response to SARS-CoV-2, is where the repertoires were released. What the work shows at the level of the full study, not this receptor alone: Clinical and demographic metadata were provided uncurated, with the amount varying by source and participant.

The immunoSEQ Assay, a bias-controlled multiplex PCR, was used to amplify TCRbeta CDR3 regions from genomic DNA. On the study's bioinformatics: The number of nucleated cells in each sample was estimated by amplification of reference gene primers within the assay. To quantify the absolute abundance of each unique TCRbeta CDR3 rearrangement, sequence reads were collapsed and filtered. Productive Simpson clonality was computed per sample as the square root of Simpson's diversity index over productive rearrangements. TCRdb provides this immuneACCESS table in a form limited to in-frame rearrangements. Some clones are lacking; in checked studies, under half of them reflect an unresolved V gene, and why the rest are absent is not known. That table furnishes V, J and clone size, whereas the DNA furnished D and trimming. Across this sample there are 250,000 to 350,000 clones, with around nine tenths seen only once. The ten most abundant clones make up about 6.1% of the sample.

In the prospective study, participants were roughly 18 to 100 years old, resided in about two dozen geographic areas of the United States, and were enrolled through a virtual design. To assign participants to cohorts, the prospective study relied on clinical history that participants themselves reported in a screening survey and a study questionnaire. Recovered participants in ImmuneRACE Cohort 3 were defined by two consecutive negative NP/OP PCR tests, clearance by a healthcare professional, or resolution of symptoms. Mobile phlebotomists in the prospective study collected whole blood, serum and a nasopharyngeal or oropharyngeal swab from every participant. Over a roughly 2-month period, participants in the prospective study had the option of providing additional blood draws and questionnaires. Before DNA extraction, prospective study blood samples were shipped either frozen or at room temperature.

This clonotype was obtained from a woman aged 40-49 years who had recovered from COVID-19. Source material: PBMCs or T cells enriched from blood (not recorded which).

The nucleotides read TGTGCCAGCTACGGGGAGCAAATGAACACTGAAGCTTTCTTT. This codes for CASYGEQMNTEAFF. The chain uses TRBV18 and TRBJ1-1; no D gene can be assigned with confidence. V lost 7 bases and J lost 0 bases; the stretch between them is 12 bases long. From its cysteine to its phenylalanine, the CDR3 spans 14 amino acids. The entry retains the CDR3 DNA only, 42 bases that are in frame from base 1. Via the germline V gene, CDR1 is KGHSH and CDR2 LQKENI.